This T cell receptor (beta chain) was obtained from a study of metastatic and nonmetastatic thyroid tumors. MiXCR re-clonotyped the PCR reads for TCRdb. Among over 20,000 clones, approximately 10% were seen once, and the ten largest hold approximately 8%. The CDR3 is 16 residues long. Trimming removed 4 bases at V and 6 bases at J, with 20 bases between. Germline CDR1 reads LNHDA; CDR2 reads SQIVND (reference sequence). No patient had received any treatment before thyroid surgery. The rearrangement uses TRBV19 and TRBJ2-3; D tentatively reads TRBD1 or TRBD2 (6 bases each). This clonotype was obtained from a female donor with papillary thyroid cancer or a benign thyroid nodule (not recorded which). Some clones in this sample may be carry-over from other donors' samples. The sample consisted of blood. As DNA, the CDR3 is TGTGCCAGTAGTAAGGTCGCGTTCCAAGGGGGGGATACGCAGTATTTT. The encoded protein is CASSKVAFQGGDTQYF.